This passage covers 27 T cell receptor beta chains from one sample sequenced in a study of spatial heterogeneity in lung cancer. Via MiXCR, TCRdb re-called the 5' RACE reads, giving one row per CDR3 protein. This table has 30,000 to 40,000 distinct CDR3 sequences, over 6.5% appearing once. Sample time point: blood at routine non-recurrence follow-up after resection. The sample consisted of PBMCs, taken at follow-up. The receptors stem from a male donor with early-stage non-small cell lung cancer.

This clonotype was seen ten or more times. The V call is TRBV12-3 or TRBV12-4, the J call TRBJ1-1; D is possibly TRBD1 (6 bases). The CDR3 has 15 amino acids. Trimming removed 3 bases from V and 1 base from J, with 12 bases in between. The CDR3 nucleotides are TGTGCCAGCAGTTTTACAGGGACCCAGAACACTGAAGCTTTCTTT. This sequence encodes CASSFTGTQNTEAFF.

This clonotype appeared a few times. The V call is TRBV6-6, the J call TRBJ2-5; maybe TRBD2 (7 bases). V lost 7 bases and J lost 2, with 17 bases in between. The CDR3 spans 15 residues. Germline CDR1 MNHNY, CDR2 SVGAGI (reference sequence). The CDR3 here is CASTQGGGGQETQYF. The CDR3, as DNA: TGTGCCAGCACCCAGGGAGGGGGTGGTCAAGAGACCCAGTACTTC.

This clonotype was detected ten times or more. This chain joins TRBV10-3 and TRBJ2-5; D unresolved. The germline V gene encodes CDR1 ENHRY and CDR2 SYGVKD. V gave up 3 bases and J gave up 2 bases, with 10 bases separating them. CDR3 size: 14 residues. CDR3 sequence: CAISDTTRQETQYF. CDR3 sequence (DNA): TGTGCCATCAGTGACACAACCAGGCAAGAGACCCAGTACTTC.

This clonotype occurred many times. V gene TRBV7-9 combines with J gene TRBJ1-5; 9 bases are shared with TRBD1. This CDR3 has 15 residues. V lost 8 bases, J lost 7 bases, and 12 bases stayed unmatched. Germline loops: CDR1 SEHNR, CDR2 FQNEAQ (reference sequence). The CDR3 here is CASSPGQGRGQPQHF. The CDR3 bases are TGTGCCAGCTCCCCAGGACAGGGGCGGGGGCAGCCCCAGCATTTT.

This clonotype was observed many times. The chain uses TRBV12-3 or TRBV12-4 and TRBJ2-3, with D unresolved. Trimming pared 5 bases from V and 2 bases from J, leaving 8 bases between. The CDR3 extends over 13 amino acids. The CDR3 is CASSPPHTDTQYF. The DNA for the CDR3 is TGTGCCAGCAGTCCCCCACACACAGATACGCAGTATTTT.

This clonotype was observed many times. The CDR3 DNA reads as TGCAGTGCCTCACCGTACCAAGAGACCCAGTACTTC. Translated: CSASPYQETQYF. J is TRBJ2-5 and V is TRBV20-1; D call uncertain. CDR3 length: 12 amino acids. In germline, CDR1 is DFQATT, CDR2 SNEGSKA (reference sequence). V gave up 6 bases and J gave up 0 bases, with 8 bases separating them.

There are many counts of this clonotype. The V gene is TRBV6-6, the J gene TRBJ1-2; no clear D. V shed 2 bases and J shed 3 bases, with 10 bases lying between them. CDR1 is MNHNY and CDR2 is SVGAGI in the germline V gene (reference sequence). The CDR3 has 14 residues. The CDR3 reads CASSYQPIDYGYTF. The CDR3 region has the DNA TGTGCCAGCAGTTACCAGCCAATTGACTATGGCTACACCTTC.

This clonotype was observed at least ten times. V and J are TRBV6-5 and TRBJ1-1; the D is unclear. The CDR3 spans 14 residues. V was pared by 0 bases and J by 2 bases, with 7 bases between. The germline gives CDR1 MNHEY, CDR2 SVGAGI. CDR3 in amino acids: CASSYSYSNTEAFF. CDR3 coding DNA: TGTGCCAGCAGTTACTCGTACAGCAACACTGAAGCTTTCTTT.

Many counts were recorded for this clonotype. The chain links TRBV7-9 to TRBJ1-2; D is ambiguous. Germline loops: CDR1 SEHNR, CDR2 FQNEAQ (reference sequence). Trimming took off 5 bases at V and 4 bases at J, with 11 bases between the two ends. The CDR3 totals 13 residues. The CDR3 sequence is CASSPDGFYGYTF. The CDR3 DNA follows: TGTGCCAGCAGCCCCGATGGTTTCTATGGCTACACCTTC. Full variable domain (missing parts from reference TRBV7-9 and TRBJ1-2): DTGVSQNPRHKITKRGQNVTFRCDPISEHNRLYWYRQTLGQGPEFLTYFQNEAQLEKSRLLSDRFSAERPKGSFSTLEIQRTEQGDSAMYLCASSPDGFYGYTFGSGTRLTVV.

Within the sample, this clonotype is medium-sized. The genes are TRBV20-1 and TRBJ1-2; 7 bases match TRBD1. The CDR3 loop spans 12 amino acids. The germline V gene has CDR1 DFQATT and CDR2 SNEGSKA (reference sequence). After removal of 4 bases from V and 6 bases from J, the junction contained 5 bases not matched to a gene. This CDR3 is CSANEQGNGYTF. CDR3 nucleotide sequence: TGCAGTGCTAACGAACAGGGGAATGGCTACACCTTC.

The V call is TRBV14, the J call TRBJ1-5; D is undetermined. The CDR3 is made up of 13 amino acids. The V gene lost 2 bases and the J gene lost 6 bases, with 8 bases spanning the gap. Germline CDR1 and CDR2: SGHDN and FVKESK. The CDR3 loop is CASSQYSGQPQHF. CDR3 DNA: TGTGCCAGCAGCCAATACTCTGGTCAGCCCCAGCATTTT.

As for this clonotype: Being one base from a much bigger clone, this may be a read error. V and J are TRBV30 and TRBJ1-5; D remains unclear. V was cut by 3 bases and J by 0 bases, with 12 bases left in between. Germline loops: CDR1 GTSNPN, CDR2 SVGIG (reference sequence). The length of the CDR3 is 15 residues. CDR3 sequence: CAWRGGSYSNQPQHF. CDR3 sequence (DNA): TGTGCCTGGAGAGGTGGGAGCTATAGCAATCAGCCCCAGCATTTT.

The chain recombines TRBV20-1 with TRBJ1-2; D is ambiguous. Per the germline V gene, CDR1 is DFQATT and CDR2 is SNEGSKA (reference sequence). V was clipped by 0 bases and J by 2 bases, with 7 bases between them. CDR3 length: 13 amino acids. CDR3 residues: CSARDPVNYGYTF. CDR3 DNA sequence: TGCAGTGCTAGAGATCCGGTAAACTATGGCTACACCTTC.

The chain recombines TRBV29-1 with TRBJ2-3, with 9 bases lining up with TRBD1. The trim removed 4 bases at V and 2 bases at J, leaving 7 bases unmatched. The germline V gene has CDR1 SQVTM and CDR2 ANQGSEA. The CDR3 length is 15 residues. DNA of the CDR3: TGCAGCGTTGCTGCTACAGGGGGCCCCACAGATACGCAGTATTTT. It codes for CSVAATGGPTDTQYF.

The CDR3 loop is CASRGGTTTDTQYF. CDR3 in DNA: TGTGCCAGCAGGGGCGGGACCACCACAGATACGCAGTATTTT. This chain connects TRBV2 to TRBJ2-3, with a possible D match to TRBD2 (6 bases). The CDR3 runs to 14 residues. From germline, CDR1 is SNHLY and CDR2 FYNNEI. Trimming shortened V by 6 bases and J by 2 bases, and 12 bases separated the two germline ends. Together with reference TRBV2 and TRBJ2-3, the CDR3 gives the full variable domain: EPEVTQTPSHQVTQMGQEVILRCVPISNHLYFYWYRQILGQKVEFLVSFYNNEISEKSEIFDDQFSVERPDGSNFTLKIRSTKLEDSAMYFCASRGGTTTDTQYFGPGTRLTVL.

This clonotype was picked up a small number of times. The chain couples TRBV9 to TRBJ2-6, with D perhaps being TRBD1 or TRBD2 (5 bases each). The ends were cut back, 4 bases at V and 0 bases at J, with 23 bases in the middle. CDR1 is SGDLS and CDR2 is YYNGEE in the germline V gene. The CDR3 has 20 residues. CDR3 DNA: TGTGCCAGCAGCCACACACCCGGGGCCTCCTCACTCTCTGGGGCCAACGTCCTGACTTTC. This translates into CASSHTPGASSLSGANVLTF.

This clonotype was detected ten times or more. The rearrangement joins TRBV7-9 to TRBJ1-1, with TRBD1 matching 7 bases. The CDR3 runs to 15 residues. Germline trimming cut 8 bases from V and 0 bases from J; bases unmatched to any gene: 9. Germline values: CDR1 SEHNR, CDR2 FQNEAQ (reference sequence). CDR3 region: CASPGAGGMNTEAFF. The CDR3 nucleotides read TGTGCCAGCCCTGGGGCAGGGGGGATGAACACTGAAGCTTTCTTT.

The table lists this clonotype with many counts. The J gene is TRBJ1-1, the V gene TRBV19, with D uncertain. CDR1 and CDR2 from the germline V gene are LNHDA and SQIVND (reference sequence). This CDR3 is built from 16 residues. The V and J ends lost 5 bases and 1 base respectively, with 17 bases between them. The CDR3 bases are TGTGCCAGTAGTGTCGGGGAGGGAAAACGGAACACTGAAGCTTTCTTT. It encodes CASSVGEGKRNTEAFF.

This clonotype was recorded at least ten times. V is TRBV7-6 and J is TRBJ2-7; TRBD1 aligns across 9 bases. Trimming removed 1 base from V and 7 bases from J; junction bases left unmatched: 5. The CDR3 covers 14 residues. Germline V gives CDR1 SGHVS, CDR2 FNYEAQ. The CDR3 region has the DNA TGTGCCAGCAGCTTAGAAGGGACAGGGAGGGAGCAGTACTTC. It specifies CASSLEGTGREQYF.

This clonotype has ten or more counts. The V and J genes are TRBV3-1 and TRBJ1-1; a weak D match, TRBD1 (6 bases). The CDR3 contains 14 residues. The V and J ends lost 2 bases and 1 base respectively, with 8 bases between them. The germline CDR1 and CDR2 sequences are LGHDT and YNNKEL (reference sequence). The CDR3 nucleotides are TGTGCCAGCAGCCAACAGGACAGGAACACTGAAGCTTTCTTT. It translates to CASSQQDRNTEAFF.

This clonotype was seen at least ten times. The chain recombines TRBV5-5 with TRBJ2-3, with D possibly called TRBD1 or TRBD2 (6 bases each). Germline values: CDR1 SGHKS, CDR2 YYEKEE (reference sequence). The CDR3 length is 15 residues. Trimming removed 1 base from V and 3 bases from J, with 12 bases in between. The CDR3 loop is CASSLIGGRTDTQYF. For the CDR3, the DNA is TGTGCCAGCAGCTTGATTGGGGGGCGGACAGATACGCAGTATTTT.

This clonotype showed up many times. The V gene is TRBV6-5, the J gene TRBJ2-1, with a possible D match to TRBD1 (6 bases). The germline V gene has CDR1 MNHEY and CDR2 SVGAGI. There are 15 residues in the CDR3. The germline V and J ends were trimmed by 6 bases and 2 bases, with 14 bases remaining between them. CDR3 region: CASRRRDTPYNEQFF. The CDR3 bases are TGTGCCAGCAGACGCCGGGACACTCCCTACAATGAGCAGTTCTTC.

This clonotype was counted many times. The chain carries TRBV11-2 and TRBJ2-7; D ambiguous. Germline loops: CDR1 SGHAT, CDR2 FQNNGV. The ends were cut back, 1 base at V and 4 bases at J, with 11 bases in the middle. CDR3 size: 14 residues. This CDR3 reads CASSLAGSVYEQYF. The CDR3 nucleotides read TGTGCCAGCAGCTTAGCGGGTTCCGTTTACGAGCAGTACTTC.

This clonotype was seen at least ten times. The gene calls are TRBV30 and TRBJ2-7; 10 bases align to TRBD1. Trimming cost V 1 base and J 6 bases; bases outside gene matches: 0. This CDR3 contains 12 residues. Germline assignment: CDR1 GTSNPN and CDR2 SVGIG (reference sequence). The CDR3 region is CAWSGTGGEQYF. The CDR3 nucleotides read TGTGCCTGGAGTGGGACAGGGGGCGAGCAGTACTTC.

The table lists this clonotype with many counts. An end of the junction does not agree with germline; a read error may underlie this. This chain links TRBV20-1 with TRBJ1-3; D not certain. The CDR3 runs 14 residues. The germline V gene encodes CDR1 DFQATT and CDR2 SNEGSKA (reference sequence). The CDR3 coding sequence is TGCAGTGCTAGAGATGCGAGCTCTGAAAACACCATATATTTT. As protein: CSARDASSENTIYF.

The chain combines TRBV5-1 with TRBJ1-4, with 7 positions matching TRBD1. Losses at the gene ends were 1 base for V and 7 bases for J; bases not matched to a gene: 7. Germline CDR1 reads SGHRS; CDR2 reads YFSETQ. This CDR3 contains 15 residues. The CDR3 nucleotides read TGCGCCAGCAGCTTGATGCAGGGGGATGGTGAAAAACTGTTTTTT. Protein: CASSLMQGDGEKLFF.

The sample holds many counts of this clonotype. J is TRBJ2-2 and V is TRBV3-1, with unresolved D. CDR3 length: 16 amino acids. Between the trimmed V and J ends, which lost 0 bases and 2 bases, there was a span of 10 bases. Germline V CDR1 and CDR2: LGHDT, YNNKEL (reference sequence). As DNA, the CDR3 is TGTGCCAGCAGCCAAGATCCCAGCCTCAACACCGGGGAGCTGTTTTTT. Its translation: CASSQDPSLNTGELFF.